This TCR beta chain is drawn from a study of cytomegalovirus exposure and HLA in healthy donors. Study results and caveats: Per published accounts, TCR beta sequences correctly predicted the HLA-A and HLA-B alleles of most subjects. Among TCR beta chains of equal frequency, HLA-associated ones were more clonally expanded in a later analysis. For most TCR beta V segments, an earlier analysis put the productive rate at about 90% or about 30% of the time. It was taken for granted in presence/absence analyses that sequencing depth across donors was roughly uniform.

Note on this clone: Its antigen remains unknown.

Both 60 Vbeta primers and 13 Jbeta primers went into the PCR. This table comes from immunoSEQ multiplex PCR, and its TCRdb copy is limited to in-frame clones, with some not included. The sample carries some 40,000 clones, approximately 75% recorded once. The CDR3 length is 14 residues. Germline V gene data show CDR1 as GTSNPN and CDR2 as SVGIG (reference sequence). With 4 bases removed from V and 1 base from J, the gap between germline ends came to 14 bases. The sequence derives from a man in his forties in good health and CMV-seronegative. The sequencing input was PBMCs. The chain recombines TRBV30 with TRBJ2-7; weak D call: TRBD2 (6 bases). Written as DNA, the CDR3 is TGTGCCTGGACCCCGTTGGAGGGGTCCTACGAGCAGTACTTC. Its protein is CAWTPLEGSYEQYF.